This T cell receptor beta chain was retrieved from a study of CD8 T cells in Susac syndrome. General study results and limits: Susac-specific public clones found in total CD8+ repertoires numbered more than 15, and those in CD8+ TEMRA repertoires numbered several.

With 6 bases removed from V and 6 bases from J, the gap between germline ends came to 11 bases. The CDR3 loop spans 12 amino acids. The T cells that were sequenced for TCR beta were CD8+ and CD4+ cells from blood. Note on this clonotype: Antigen unknown.

Random hexamers were used to reverse transcribe the RNA input (about 0.5 to 1 ug). Multiplex immunoSEQ PCR targeted 54 Vbeta and 13 Jbeta TCR beta segments. Each CDR3 protein gets one entry after TCRdb re-called the immunoSEQ multiplex PCR reads with MiXCR. Of around 150,000 distinct CDR3 sequences in the sample, 95% were seen once. The rearrangement joins TRBV12-3 or TRBV12-4 to TRBJ1-1; D remains unclear. The clonotype was recovered from a human donor with Susac syndrome. Sequenced sample: CD8+ T cells from PBMCs. CDR3 protein: CASSTMGPEAFF. DNA of the CDR3: TGTGCCAGCAGCACGATGGGCCCTGAAGCTTTCTTT.